The clone carrying this T cell receptor (beta chain) was seen many times. Trimming took 0 bases from V and 0 from J; bases not matched to a gene: 15. The CDR3 is 21 amino acids. CDR1 MGHRA and CDR2 YSYEKL come from the germline V gene. By 5'RACE template switching, TCR cDNA was produced, with a universal primer site and UMIs added in the process. TCRdb re-derived calls from the 5' RACE reads in MiXCR, one entry per CDR3 protein. The sample has more than 250,000 distinct CDR3 sequences; around 6.8% are singletons. These data are taken from a study of T cells after yellow fever vaccination. The chain links TRBV4-1 to TRBJ2-2, with 8 positions matching TRBD2. The material sequenced was PBMCs, taken about 49 days after the first yellow fever vaccination. This clonotype was sampled from a young man who received the YFV17D yellow fever vaccine. CDR3 loop: CASSQDILGSGVIANTGELFF. In DNA, the CDR3 is TGCGCCAGCAGCCAAGATATTCTGGGTAGCGGGGTTATCGCGAACACCGGGGAGCTGTTTTTT.